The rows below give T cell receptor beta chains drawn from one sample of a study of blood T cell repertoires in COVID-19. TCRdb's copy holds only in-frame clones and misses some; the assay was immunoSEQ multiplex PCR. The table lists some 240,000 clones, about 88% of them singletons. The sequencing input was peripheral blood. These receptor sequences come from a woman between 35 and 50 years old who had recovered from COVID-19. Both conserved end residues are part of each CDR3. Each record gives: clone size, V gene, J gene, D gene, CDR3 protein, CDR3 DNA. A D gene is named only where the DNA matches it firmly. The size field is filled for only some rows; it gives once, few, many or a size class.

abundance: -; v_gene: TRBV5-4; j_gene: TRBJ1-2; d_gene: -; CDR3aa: CASSLDGDYGYTF; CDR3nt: TGTGCCAGCAGCCTGGACGGAGATTATGGCTACACCTTC
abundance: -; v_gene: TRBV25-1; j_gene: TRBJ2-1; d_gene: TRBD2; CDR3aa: CASAWDQRGSYNEQFF; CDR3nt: TGTGCCAGCGCCTGGGACCAGCGGGGCTCCTACAATGAGCAGTTCTTC
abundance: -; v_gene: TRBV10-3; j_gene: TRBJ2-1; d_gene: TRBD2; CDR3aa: CAISEGLAGIDEQFF; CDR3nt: TGTGCCATCAGTGAAGGACTAGCGGGGATCGATGAGCAGTTCTTC
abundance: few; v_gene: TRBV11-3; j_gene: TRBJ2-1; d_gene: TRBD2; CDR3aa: CASSFTSGGYNEQFF; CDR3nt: TGTGCCAGCAGCTTTACGAGCGGGGGTTACAATGAGCAGTTCTTC
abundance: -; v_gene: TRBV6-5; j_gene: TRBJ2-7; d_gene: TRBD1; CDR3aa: CASTRQGAGEQYF; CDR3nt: TGTGCCAGCACCAGACAGGGGGCAGGAGAGCAGTACTTC
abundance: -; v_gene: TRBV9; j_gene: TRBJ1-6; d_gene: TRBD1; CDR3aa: CASSTSTGNDSPLHF; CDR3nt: TGTGCCAGCAGCACCTCGACAGGGAATGATTCACCCCTCCACTTT
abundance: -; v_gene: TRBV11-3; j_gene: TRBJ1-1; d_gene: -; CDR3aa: CASSLVQGLSTEAFF; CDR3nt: TGTGCCAGCAGCTTAGTGCAGGGGTTGAGCACTGAAGCTTTCTTT
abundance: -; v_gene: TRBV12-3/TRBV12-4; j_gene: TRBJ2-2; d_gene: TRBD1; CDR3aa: CASLTQGAGELFF; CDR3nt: TGTGCCAGCCTGACGCAGGGGGCCGGGGAGCTGTTTTTT
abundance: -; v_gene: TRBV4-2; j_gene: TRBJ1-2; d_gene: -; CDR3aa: CASSQGFQGRVGYTF; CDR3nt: TGTGCCAGCAGCCAAGGTTTTCAGGGGCGGGTTGGCTACACCTTC
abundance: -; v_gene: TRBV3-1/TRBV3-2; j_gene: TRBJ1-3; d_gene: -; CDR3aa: CASSPRGSSGNTIYF; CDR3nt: TGTGCCAGCAGCCCCCGGGGGAGCTCTGGAAACACCATATATTTT
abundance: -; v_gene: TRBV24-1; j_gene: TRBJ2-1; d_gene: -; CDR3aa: CATSDLGRGYNEQFF; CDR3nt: TGTGCCACCAGTGATCTAGGAAGGGGATACAATGAGCAGTTCTTC
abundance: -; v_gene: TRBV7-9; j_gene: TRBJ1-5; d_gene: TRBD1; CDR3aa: CASSDRGGQPQHF; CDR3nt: TGTGCCAGCAGCGACAGGGGTGGGCAGCCCCAGCATTTT
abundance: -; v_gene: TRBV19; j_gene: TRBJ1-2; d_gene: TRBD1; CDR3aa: CASSTGMAGGYGYTF; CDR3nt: TGTGCCAGTAGTACCGGTATGGCAGGGGGCTATGGCTACACCTTC
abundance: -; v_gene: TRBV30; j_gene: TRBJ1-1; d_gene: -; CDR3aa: CASLSDNTEAFF; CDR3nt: TGTGCCTCCCTGTCAGATAACACTGAAGCTTTCTTT
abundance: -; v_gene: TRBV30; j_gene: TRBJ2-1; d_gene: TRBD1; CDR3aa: CAWSDSGQGLRQFF; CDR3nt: TGTGCCTGGAGTGATTCGGGACAGGGGCTGAGGCAGTTCTTC
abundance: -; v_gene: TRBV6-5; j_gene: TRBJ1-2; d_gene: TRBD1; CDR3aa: CASKKSGQGLGYTF; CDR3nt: TGTGCCAGCAAAAAGTCGGGACAGGGACTTGGCTACACCTTC
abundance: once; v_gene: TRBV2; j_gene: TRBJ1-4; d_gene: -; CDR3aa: CASSEARLPGEKLFF; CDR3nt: TGTGCCAGCAGTGAAGCGCGGCTCCCCGGTGAAAAACTGTTTTTT
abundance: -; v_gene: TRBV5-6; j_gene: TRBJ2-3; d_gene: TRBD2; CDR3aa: CASTRGADTQYF; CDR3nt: TGTGCCAGCACGCGGGGGGCAGATACGCAGTATTTT
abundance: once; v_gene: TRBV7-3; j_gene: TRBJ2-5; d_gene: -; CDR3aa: CASSLGGQETQYF; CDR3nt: TGTGCCAGCAGCTTAGGGGGGCAAGAGACCCAGTACTTC
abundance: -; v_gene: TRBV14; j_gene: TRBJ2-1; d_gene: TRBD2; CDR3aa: CASSQDRPSGRAQFF; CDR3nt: TGTGCCAGCAGCCAAGATAGGCCTAGCGGGAGGGCCCAGTTCTTC
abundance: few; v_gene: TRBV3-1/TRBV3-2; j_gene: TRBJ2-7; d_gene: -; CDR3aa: CASSQTSHEQYF; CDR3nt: TGTGCCAGCAGCCAAACTAGTCACGAGCAGTACTTC
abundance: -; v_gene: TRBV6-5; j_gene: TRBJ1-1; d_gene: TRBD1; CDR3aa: CASSYSYRGASEAFF; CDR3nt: TGTGCCAGCAGTTACTCGTACAGGGGGGCTTCTGAAGCTTTCTTT
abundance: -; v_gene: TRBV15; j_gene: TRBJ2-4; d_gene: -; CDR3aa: CATSRDRGENIQYF; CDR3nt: TGTGCCACCAGCAGAGATCGCGGAGAAAACATTCAGTACTTC
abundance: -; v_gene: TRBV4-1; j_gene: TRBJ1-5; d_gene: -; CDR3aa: CASSQEGRDQPQHF; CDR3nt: TGCGCCAGCAGCCAAGAGGGCAGGGATCAGCCCCAGCATTTT
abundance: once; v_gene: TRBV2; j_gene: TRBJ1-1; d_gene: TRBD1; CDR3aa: CASRKPSLDRANTEAFF; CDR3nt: TGTGCCAGCAGAAAACCCTCATTGGACAGGGCGAACACTGAAGCTTTCTTT
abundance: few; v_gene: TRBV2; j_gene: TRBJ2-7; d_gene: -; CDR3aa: CASSRLVGEQYF; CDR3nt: TGTGCCAGCAGTCGACTAGTGGGGGAGCAGTACTTC
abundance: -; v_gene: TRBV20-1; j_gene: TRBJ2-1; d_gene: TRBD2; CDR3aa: CSASTSGGDNEQFF; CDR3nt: TGCAGTGCTAGTACTAGCGGAGGGGACAATGAGCAGTTCTTC
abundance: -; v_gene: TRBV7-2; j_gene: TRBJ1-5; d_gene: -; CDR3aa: CASSLRRGAQPQHF; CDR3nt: TGTGCCAGCAGCCTCCGCCGGGGGGCCCAGCCCCAGCATTTT
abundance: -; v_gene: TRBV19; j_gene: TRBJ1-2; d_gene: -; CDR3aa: CAATMRLGYGYTF; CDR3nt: TGTGCCGCCACTATGAGACTTGGCTATGGCTACACCTTC
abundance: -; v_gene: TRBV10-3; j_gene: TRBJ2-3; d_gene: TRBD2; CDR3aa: CAIGLAGGQDTQYF; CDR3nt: TGTGCCATTGGACTAGCGGGGGGACAAGATACGCAGTATTTT
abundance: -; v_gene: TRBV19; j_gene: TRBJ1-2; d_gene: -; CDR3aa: CASRGALLYGYTF; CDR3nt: TGTGCCTCGCGGGGGGCCCTACTCTATGGCTACACCTTC
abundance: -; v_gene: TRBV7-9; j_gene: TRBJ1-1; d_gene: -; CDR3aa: CASTKGIGDTEAFF; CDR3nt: TGTGCCAGCACCAAAGGGATAGGGGACACTGAAGCTTTCTTT
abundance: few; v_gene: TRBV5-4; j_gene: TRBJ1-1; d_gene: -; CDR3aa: CASSSTQNTEAFF; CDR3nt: TGTGCCAGCAGCTCGACACAGAACACTGAAGCTTTCTTT
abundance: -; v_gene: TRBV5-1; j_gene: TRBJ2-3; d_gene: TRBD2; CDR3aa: CASSLTGGRADTQYF; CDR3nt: TGCGCCAGCAGCTTGACGGGCGGGAGGGCAGATACGCAGTATTTT
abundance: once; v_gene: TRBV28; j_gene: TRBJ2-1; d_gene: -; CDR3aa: CASSVTSKFFNEQFF; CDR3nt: TGTGCCAGCAGTGTAACTAGCAAATTTTTCAATGAGCAGTTCTTC
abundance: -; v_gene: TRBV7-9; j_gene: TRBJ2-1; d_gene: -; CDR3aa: CASTHGVDEQFF; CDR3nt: TGTGCCAGCACCCATGGTGTAGATGAGCAGTTCTTC
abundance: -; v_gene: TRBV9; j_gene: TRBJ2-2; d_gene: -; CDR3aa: CASSARGGADTGELFF; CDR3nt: TGTGCCAGCAGCGCCCGTGGGGGGGCTGACACCGGGGAGCTGTTTTTT
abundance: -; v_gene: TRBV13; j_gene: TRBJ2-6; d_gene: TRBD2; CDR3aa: CASSPLSGGASGANVLTF; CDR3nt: TGTGCCAGCAGCCCCCTGAGCGGGGGGGCCTCTGGGGCCAACGTCCTGACTTTC
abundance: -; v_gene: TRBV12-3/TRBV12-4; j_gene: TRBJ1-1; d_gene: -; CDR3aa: CASSLKLRTEAFF; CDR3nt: TGTGCCAGCAGTTTAAAATTGCGAACTGAAGCTTTCTTT
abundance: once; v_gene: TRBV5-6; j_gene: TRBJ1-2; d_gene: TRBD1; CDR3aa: CASSWGDRSPYGYTF; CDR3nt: TGTGCCAGCAGCTGGGGGGACAGAAGCCCCTATGGCTACACCTTC
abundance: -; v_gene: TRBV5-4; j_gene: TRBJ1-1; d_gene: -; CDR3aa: CASSFREQTEAFF; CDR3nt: TGTGCCAGCAGCTTCCGGGAGCAAACTGAAGCTTTCTTT
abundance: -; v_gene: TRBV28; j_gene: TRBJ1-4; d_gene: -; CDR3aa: CASSLDSLKEKLFF; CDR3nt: TGTGCCAGCAGTTTAGACAGTCTCAAGGAAAAACTGTTTTTT
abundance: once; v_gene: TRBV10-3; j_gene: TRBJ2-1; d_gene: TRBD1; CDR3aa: CAISEREQGVEQFF; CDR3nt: TGTGCCATCAGTGAGAGAGAGCAGGGGGTTGAGCAGTTCTTC
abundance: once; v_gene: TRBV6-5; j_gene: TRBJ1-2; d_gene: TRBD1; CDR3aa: CASSYGTGGYGYTF; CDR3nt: TGTGCCAGCAGTTACGGTACAGGGGGCTATGGCTACACCTTC
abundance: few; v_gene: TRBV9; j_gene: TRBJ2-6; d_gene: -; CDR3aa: CASSPRKDTAKIGANVLTF; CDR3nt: TGTGCCAGCAGCCCCCGTAAAGATACAGCCAAAATTGGGGCCAACGTCCTGACTTTC
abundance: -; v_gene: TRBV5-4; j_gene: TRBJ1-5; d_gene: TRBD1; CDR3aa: CASSLVTRTGSQPQHF; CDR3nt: TGTGCCAGCAGCTTGGTAACTCGGACAGGGAGTCAGCCCCAGCATTTT
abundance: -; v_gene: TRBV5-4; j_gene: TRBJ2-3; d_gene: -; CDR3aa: CASSLGLSTDTQYF; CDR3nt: TGTGCCAGCAGCTTAGGACTATCCACAGATACGCAGTATTTT
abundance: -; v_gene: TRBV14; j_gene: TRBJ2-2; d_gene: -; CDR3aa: CASSPRGTGELFF; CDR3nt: TGTGCCAGCAGCCCGCGCGGCACCGGGGAGCTGTTTTTT
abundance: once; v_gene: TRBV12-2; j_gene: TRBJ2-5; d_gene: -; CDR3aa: CASRLSRYQETQYF; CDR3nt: TGTGCAAGTCGCCTTAGTCGGTATCAAGAGACCCAGTACTTC
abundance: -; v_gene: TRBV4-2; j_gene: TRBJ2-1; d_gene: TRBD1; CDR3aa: CASSQLGQGAYNEQFF; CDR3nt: TGTGCCAGCAGCCAACTCGGACAGGGGGCCTACAATGAGCAGTTCTTC
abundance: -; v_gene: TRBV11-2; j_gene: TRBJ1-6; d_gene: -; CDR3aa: CASSLYGLRDSPLHF; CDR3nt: TGTGCCAGCAGCTTATACGGCTTGAGGGATTCACCCCTCCACTTT
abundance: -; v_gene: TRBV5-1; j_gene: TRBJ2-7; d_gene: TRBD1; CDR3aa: CASSLSQGDYEQYF; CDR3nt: TGCGCCAGCAGCTTATCACAGGGGGACTACGAGCAGTACTTC
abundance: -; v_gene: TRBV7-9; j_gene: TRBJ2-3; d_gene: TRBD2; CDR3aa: CASSLTSGSNVDTQYF; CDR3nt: TGTGCCAGCAGCTTGACTAGCGGGAGTAATGTAGATACGCAGTATTTT
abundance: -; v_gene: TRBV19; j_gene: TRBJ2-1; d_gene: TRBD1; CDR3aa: CASSPAPFTTGGLESFDEQFF; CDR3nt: TGTGCCAGTAGTCCCGCCCCCTTCACGACAGGGGGCCTTGAAAGTTTCGATGAGCAGTTCTTC
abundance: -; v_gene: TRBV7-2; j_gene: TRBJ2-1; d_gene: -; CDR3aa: CASSYRDFIEQFF; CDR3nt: TGTGCCAGCAGCTATCGGGACTTCATTGAGCAGTTCTTC